A single sample is the source of the 10 T cell receptor beta chains below, sequenced in a study of vaccination and CD4 T cells after COVID-19. No antigen has been assigned to these receptors. Sequencing of DNA taken from cultured CD4+ T cells relied on the Oncomine TCR Beta short-read assay. TCRdb reprocessed the PCR reads with MiXCR, giving one entry per CDR3 protein. The repertoire holds fewer than 12,000 distinct CDR3 sequences, with 55% to 60% as singletons. This sample's treatment: approximately 11-day PBMC culture with coronavirus spike peptide pools or control peptides (ViraFEST assay). Source material: CD4+ T cells from blood, cultured in vitro. These receptors came from a human donor who had recovered from COVID-19.

This clonotype was picked up one time. J is TRBJ2-5 and V is TRBV6-1; maybe TRBD2 (6 bases). V lost 6 bases and J 5 bases, leaving 19 bases between the germline ends. Germline CDR1 and CDR2: MNHNS and SASEGT. The CDR3 has 15 residues. For the CDR3, the DNA is TGTGCCAGCAGCTCGGGACTCACCTCGGGGGAGACCCAGTACTTC. It encodes CASSSGLTSGETQYF.

The chain is built from TRBV2 and TRBJ1-2; 12 bases are shared with TRBD1. The CDR3 loop spans 15 amino acids. Germline loops: CDR1 SNHLY, CDR2 FYNNEI. Trimming cost V 4 bases and J 8 bases; bases outside gene matches: 8. The CDR3 reads CASSVGTGGSWGYTF. Here the CDR3 DNA reads TGTGCCAGCAGTGTTGGGACAGGGGGCTCGTGGGGCTACACCTTC.

The rearrangement uses TRBV5-4 and TRBJ2-5, with 9 bases identical to TRBD1. The CDR3 runs to 15 residues. After removal of 0 bases from V and 5 bases from J, the junction contained 5 bases not matched to a gene. Germline-derived CDR1 and CDR2 are SGHNT and YYREEE (reference sequence). This CDR3 is CASSLGGQGLETQYF. The CDR3 bases are TGTGCCAGCAGCTTGGGGGGACAGGGCTTGGAGACCCAGTACTTC. The full variable domain, its missing parts supplied by reference TRBV5-4 and TRBJ2-5, is ETGVTQSPTHLIKTRGQQVTLRCSSQSGHNTVSWYQQALGQGPQFIFQYYREEENGRGNFPPRFSGLQFPNYSSELNVNALELDDSALYLCASSLGGQGLETQYFGPGTRLLVL.

The V and J genes are TRBV6-5 and TRBJ2-7; D possibly corresponds to TRBD2 (7 bases). The germline gives CDR1 MNHEY, CDR2 SVGAGI. V was pared by 2 bases and J by 0 bases, with 17 bases between. The CDR3 contains 17 residues. The CDR3 DNA follows: TGTGCCAGCAGTTACCGGGGGGCGGCGGGGACCTCCTACGAGCAGTACTTC. Translating it yields CASSYRGAAGTSYEQYF.

This chain joins TRBV7-6 and TRBJ2-5; D is possibly TRBD2 (6 bases). The CDR3 is 15 amino acids. The V end lost 2 bases, the J end lost 2 bases, and 12 bases lay between the germline ends. Germline V CDR1 and CDR2: SGHVS, FNYEAQ. The CDR3 nucleotides read TGTGCCAGCAGCTTAAGGTCTAGCGCTCAAGAGACCCAGTACTTC. It translates to CASSLRSSAQETQYF.

This clonotype was seen more than once but under ten times. The chain combines TRBV12-3 or TRBV12-4 with TRBJ1-5; a weak D match, TRBD1 (5 bases). V lost 4 bases to trimming and J lost 4 bases, with 11 bases between them. This CDR3 contains 14 residues. CDR3 sequence reads: CASSSIGGNQPQHF. In DNA form, the CDR3 reads TGTGCCAGCAGTTCGATTGGGGGGAATCAGCCCCAGCATTTT.

Only a few counts were recorded for this clonotype. This rearrangement joins TRBV7-2 to TRBJ2-7; 7 bases line up with TRBD1. CDR1 and CDR2 from the germline V gene are SGHTA and FQGNSA. The V gene end was trimmed by 4 bases and the J gene end by 7 bases; junction bases not matched to a gene: 7. This CDR3 contains 13 residues. CDR3 amino acids: CASSSGTAWEQYF. The CDR3 nucleotides are TGTGCCAGCAGCTCCGGGACAGCCTGGGAGCAGTACTTC.

The V call is TRBV20-1, the J call TRBJ1-5; 7 positions agree with TRBD1. The CDR3 is 14 residues long. Germline V gene data show CDR1 as DFQATT and CDR2 as SNEGSKA (reference sequence). J gave up 6 bases and V 3 bases, and 8 bases lay outside the gene matches. The CDR3 nucleotides are TGCAGTGCTAGTCAACAGGGGATGAGTCAGCCCCAGCATTTT. Its translation is CSASQQGMSQPQHF.

The rearrangement joins TRBV11-3 to TRBJ2-2; no definite D call. V lost 5 bases, J lost 0 bases, and 10 bases lay in between. The CDR3 is made up of 15 amino acids. Germline V gene lookup returns CDR1 SGHNT and CDR2 YENEEA. The CDR3 protein is CASSQRQANTGELFF. CDR3 sequence (DNA): TGTGCCAGCAGCCAGAGACAAGCGAACACCGGGGAGCTGTTTTTT.

The chain is built from TRBV7-6 and TRBJ2-3; possibly TRBD1 for D (6 bases). Germline V gene data show CDR1 as SGHVS and CDR2 as FNYEAQ. V lost 4 bases and J 1 base, leaving 12 bases between the germline ends. The CDR3 covers 15 residues. CDR3 sequence (DNA): TGTGCCAGCAGCTACACGGCAGGGGGCACAGATACGCAGTATTTT. Translating it yields CASSYTAGGTDTQYF.